These T cell receptor beta chains were read from a single sample in a study of patients and donors after allogeneic stem cell transplantation. TCRdb fed the RT-PCR reads into MiXCR, producing one record per CDR3 protein. The sample yields about a million distinct CDR3 sequences, roughly 18% seen once. Material for sequencing was blood, either unsorted or a sorted T cell fraction (not recorded which). These receptors were obtained from a human donor who was either an allogeneic HSCT recipient or a stem cell or donor lymphocyte infusion donor (not recorded which). It is not recorded whose cells these are; they may come from a transplant donor. Both conserved end residues are part of each CDR3. A D gene is named only where the DNA matches it firmly. Size values are once, few and many counts, or a class for expanded clones, and some rows have none.

D	V	size	J	CDR3	DNA
NA	TRBV7-2	few	TRBJ2-4	CASSLFRQSAKNIQYF	TGTGCCAGCAGCTTATTCCGACAGTCAGCCAAAAACATTCAGTACTTC
TRBD1	TRBV7-2	NA	TRBJ2-3	CASSFRTGRPDTQYF	TGTGCCAGCAGCTTCAGGACAGGGAGGCCGGATACGCAGTATTTT
NA	TRBV27	NA	TRBJ1-2	CASSPQGTSGYTF	TGTGCCAGCAGCCCACAGGGTACAAGTGGCTACACCTTC
TRBD1	TRBV11-1	NA	TRBJ1-5	CASSPGRGQGNQPQHF	TGTGCCAGCAGCCCCGGGAGGGGGCAGGGCAATCAGCCCCAGCATTTT
TRBD2	TRBV7-8	few	TRBJ2-1	CASSITSGVRGDNEQFF	TGTGCCAGCAGCATCACTAGCGGGGTTAGGGGGGACAATGAGCAGTTCTTC
NA	TRBV19	NA	TRBJ2-1	CASSWAGGSYNEQFF	TGTGCCAGTAGCTGGGCAGGGGGGTCCTACAATGAGCAGTTCTTC
TRBD1	TRBV4-1	NA	TRBJ1-5	CASSHGQGSDQPQHF	TGCGCCAGCAGCCATGGACAGGGTTCGGATCAGCCCCAGCATTTT
NA	TRBV29-1	NA	TRBJ2-3	CSVDRETSTDTQYF	TGCAGCGTTGATAGGGAGACTAGCACAGATACGCAGTATTTT
NA	TRBV6-7	NA	TRBJ1-5	CASSYPIRVCNQPQHF	TGTGCCAGCAGTTACCCTATCAGGGTCTGCAATCAGCCCCAGCATTTT
TRBD1	TRBV27	NA	TRBJ1-5	CASSTTGFQPQHF	TGTGCCAGCAGTACGACAGGGTTTCAGCCCCAGCATTTT
TRBD1	TRBV19	NA	TRBJ1-5	CASVSRDRGRSGNQPQHF	TGTGCCAGCGTTAGCCGGGACAGGGGGCGAAGCGGCAATCAGCCCCAGCATTTT
TRBD2	TRBV5-6	NA	TRBJ2-1	CASSWTSSIPEQFF	TGTGCCAGCAGCTGGACTAGCTCTATACCGGAGCAGTTCTTC
NA	TRBV29-1	NA	TRBJ2-7	CSARKWSSYEQYF	TGCAGCGCCCGAAAGTGGAGCTCCTACGAGCAGTACTTC
NA	TRBV12-3/TRBV12-4	few	TRBJ1-4	CASSPGGVRNEKLFF	TGTGCCAGCTCACCGGGGGGGGTCCGAAATGAAAAACTGTTTTTT
TRBD2	TRBV10-3	many	TRBJ2-1	CAISGTSGAYNEQFF	TGTGCCATCAGTGGGACTAGCGGGGCCTACAATGAGCAGTTCTTC
NA	TRBV2	few	TRBJ2-3	CASSYTYTDTQYF	TGTGCCAGCAGTTATACGTACACAGATACGCAGTATTTT
TRBD2	TRBV20-1	NA	TRBJ2-1	CSARRTSGGALHEQFF	TGCAGTGCTAGAAGGACTAGCGGGGGGGCCCTCCATGAGCAGTTCTTC
NA	TRBV20-1	NA	TRBJ2-5	CSAIPASGETQYF	TGCAGTGCCATCCCAGCTTCGGGAGAGACCCAGTACTTC
NA	TRBV20-1	NA	TRBJ1-1	CSARMGRTEAFF	TGCAGTGCTAGAATGGGGCGGACTGAAGCTTTCTTT
NA	TRBV5-1	NA	TRBJ2-1	CASPGTDWNEQFF	TGCGCCAGTCCCGGGACGGATTGGAATGAGCAGTTCTTC
TRBD2	TRBV6-1	few	TRBJ2-4	CASSVSGRAKNIQYF	TGTGCCAGCAGTGTTAGCGGGAGAGCCAAAAACATTCAGTACTTC
TRBD2	TRBV6-1	few	TRBJ2-1	CASSRRLAGGLGNNEQFF	TGTGCCAGCAGCCGTCGACTAGCGGGAGGTCTAGGAAACAATGAGCAGTTCTTC
TRBD2	TRBV5-1	NA	TRBJ2-3	CASSLSLAGGGTDTQYF	TGCGCCAGCAGCTTGTCGCTAGCGGGAGGGGGAACAGATACGCAGTATTTT
NA	TRBV10-3	NA	TRBJ2-2	CAISDWNTGELFF	TGTGCCATAAGTGACTGGAACACCGGGGAGCTGTTTTTT
NA	TRBV6-2/TRBV6-3	few	TRBJ1-5	CAGGRAGNQPQHF	TGTGCCGGGGGCAGGGCGGGCAATCAGCCCCAGCATTTT
NA	TRBV28	many	TRBJ2-5	CASVGLASETQYF	TGTGCCAGCGTAGGTTTAGCGTCGGAGACCCAGTACTTC
NA	TRBV7-8	few	TRBJ1-2	CASSARLVANYGYTF	TGTGCCAGCAGCGCCCGACTGGTGGCTAACTATGGCTACACCTTC
NA	TRBV12-3/TRBV12-4	many	TRBJ2-2	CASSFGQMNTGELFF	TGTGCCAGCAGTTTTGGGCAGATGAACACCGGGGAGCTGTTTTTT
NA	TRBV29-1	NA	TRBJ1-1	CSVEGLTNTEAFF	TGCAGCGTTGAAGGGCTGACGAACACTGAAGCTTTCTTT
NA	TRBV5-4	few	TRBJ1-6	CASRPDGTYNSPLHF	TGTGCCAGCAGACCGGACGGAACCTATAATTCACCCCTCCACTTT
NA	TRBV11-2	NA	TRBJ2-1	CASSLDLSGMNEQFF	TGTGCCAGCAGCTTAGATCTGTCAGGTATGAATGAGCAGTTCTTC
TRBD2	TRBV7-9	NA	TRBJ2-1	CASSLRKSGRRHEQFF	TGTGCCAGCAGCTTAAGGAAAAGCGGGAGACGCCATGAGCAGTTCTTC
NA	TRBV7-9	many	TRBJ1-1	CASSAAQGRKTEAFF	TGTGCCAGCAGCGCCGCACAGGGAAGGAAGACTGAAGCTTTCTTT
TRBD2	TRBV12-3/TRBV12-4	NA	TRBJ2-3	CASALGGGTDTQYF	TGTGCCAGCGCCTTGGGGGGGGGCACAGATACGCAGTATTTT
NA	TRBV14	NA	TRBJ2-7	CASSQARRAGEQYF	TGTGCCAGCAGCCAAGCTCGCAGGGCCGGGGAGCAGTACTTC
TRBD1	TRBV11-1	few	TRBJ2-1	CASSPRDRGDEQFF	TGTGCCAGCAGCCCCCGGGACAGGGGCGATGAGCAGTTCTTC
NA	TRBV20-1	few	TRBJ2-4	CSAAGVPNIQYF	TGCAGTGCCGCGGGCGTGCCAAACATTCAGTACTTC
NA	TRBV24-1	NA	TRBJ2-4	CATSPGRNIQYF	TGTGCCACCAGCCCCGGGAGAAACATTCAGTACTTC
TRBD1	TRBV7-2	few	TRBJ1-2	CASSQRRAGGDYGYTF	TGTGCCAGCAGCCAACGCCGGGCAGGGGGGGACTATGGCTACACCTTC
NA	TRBV4-1	few	TRBJ1-1	CASSHSLGTPNTEAFF	TGCGCCAGCAGCCACTCTTTAGGGACACCGAACACTGAAGCTTTCTTT
NA	TRBV5-1	many	TRBJ2-1	CASSRDSNNEQFF	TGCGCCAGCAGCCGGGACTCCAACAATGAGCAGTTCTTC
NA	TRBV27	few	TRBJ1-6	CASSFIVQMDSPLHF	TGTGCCAGCAGTTTTATTGTCCAGATGGATTCACCCCTCCACTTT
NA	TRBV18	few	TRBJ1-4	CASSKGVNEKLFF	TGTGCCAGCTCAAAAGGGGTTAATGAAAAACTGTTTTTT
TRBD1	TRBV4-2	few	TRBJ1-6	CASSQRGQGNSPLHF	TGTGCCAGCAGCCAGCGAGGACAGGGGAACTCACCCCTCCACTTT
TRBD2	TRBV5-6	NA	TRBJ2-1	CASSGAGTSGINEQFF	TGTGCCAGCAGCGGGGCCGGGACTAGCGGGATTAATGAGCAGTTCTTC
TRBD1	TRBV20-1	few	TRBJ2-5	CSATKTGAETQYF	TGCAGTGCAACTAAGACAGGGGCCGAGACCCAGTACTTC
TRBD2	TRBV5-1	NA	TRBJ2-5	CASSPHRAASGSQTQYF	TGCGCCAGCAGCCCTCATAGGGCCGCTAGCGGGAGCCAGACCCAGTACTTC
NA	TRBV5-1	NA	TRBJ2-2	CASTNPIGGELFF	TGCGCCAGCACGAATCCTATAGGCGGGGAGCTGTTTTTT
NA	TRBV29-1	many	TRBJ2-2	CSVGSRMKAGELFF	TGCAGCGTGGGCAGCAGAATGAAAGCCGGGGAGCTGTTTTTT
NA	TRBV20-1	few	TRBJ1-2	CSARETLNYGYTF	TGCAGTGCTAGAGAGACTCTTAACTATGGCTACACCTTC
TRBD2	TRBV11-2	NA	TRBJ2-7	CASSFKREDFLSYEQYF	TGTGCCAGCAGCTTTAAGCGGGAGGACTTCCTTAGCTACGAGCAGTACTTC
TRBD1	TRBV18	NA	TRBJ2-1	CASSPSGQGIYNEQFF	TGTGCCAGCTCACCCTCGGGACAGGGGATATACAATGAGCAGTTCTTC
NA	TRBV4-3	NA	TRBJ2-3	CASSQDGTLTQYF	TGCGCCAGCAGCCAAGATGGAACACTTACGCAGTATTTT
NA	TRBV5-1	NA	TRBJ2-5	CASSLRSRALQETQYF	TGCGCCAGCAGCCTCCGTTCGCGGGCCTTACAAGAGACCCAGTACTTC
TRBD2	TRBV12-3/TRBV12-4	NA	TRBJ2-4	CASSPLAGVKNIQYF	TGTGCCAGCAGCCCACTAGCGGGGGTTAAAAACATTCAGTACTTC
NA	TRBV6-5	NA	TRBJ2-2	CAVVGNTGELFF	TGTGCCGTGGTGGGCAACACCGGGGAGCTGTTTTTT
NA	TRBV21-1	few	TRBJ1-5	CASSKLKQVNSNQPQHF	TGTGCCAGCAGCAAATTGAAGCAGGTTAATAGCAATCAGCCCCAGCATTTT